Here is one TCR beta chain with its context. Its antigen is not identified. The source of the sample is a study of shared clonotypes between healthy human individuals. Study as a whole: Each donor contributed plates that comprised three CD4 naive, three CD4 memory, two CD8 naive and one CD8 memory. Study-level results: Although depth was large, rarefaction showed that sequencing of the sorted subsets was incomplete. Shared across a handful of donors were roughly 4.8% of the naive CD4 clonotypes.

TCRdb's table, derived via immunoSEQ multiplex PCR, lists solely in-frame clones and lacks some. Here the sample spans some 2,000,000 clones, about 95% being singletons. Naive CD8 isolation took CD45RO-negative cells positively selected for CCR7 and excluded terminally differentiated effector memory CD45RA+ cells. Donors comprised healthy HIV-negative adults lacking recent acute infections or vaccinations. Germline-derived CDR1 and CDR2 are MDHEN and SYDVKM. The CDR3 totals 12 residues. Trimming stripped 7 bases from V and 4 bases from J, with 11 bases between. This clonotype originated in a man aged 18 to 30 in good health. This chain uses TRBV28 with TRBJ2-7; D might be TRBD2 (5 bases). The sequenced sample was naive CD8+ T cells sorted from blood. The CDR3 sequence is CASTLGGYEQYF. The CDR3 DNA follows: TGTGCCAGCACCCTAGGCGGGTACGAGCAGTACTTC.